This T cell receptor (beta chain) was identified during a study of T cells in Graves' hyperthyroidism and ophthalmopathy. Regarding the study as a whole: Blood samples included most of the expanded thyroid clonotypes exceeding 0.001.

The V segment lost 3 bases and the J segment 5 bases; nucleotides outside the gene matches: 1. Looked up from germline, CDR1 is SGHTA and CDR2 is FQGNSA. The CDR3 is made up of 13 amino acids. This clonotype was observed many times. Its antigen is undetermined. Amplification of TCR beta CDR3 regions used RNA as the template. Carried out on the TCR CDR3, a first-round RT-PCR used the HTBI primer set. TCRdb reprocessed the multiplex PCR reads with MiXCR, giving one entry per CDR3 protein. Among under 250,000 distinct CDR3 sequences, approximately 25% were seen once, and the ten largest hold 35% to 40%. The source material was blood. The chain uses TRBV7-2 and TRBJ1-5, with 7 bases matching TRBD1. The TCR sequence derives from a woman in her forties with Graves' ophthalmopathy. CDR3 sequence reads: CASSFRGDQPQHF. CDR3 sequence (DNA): TGTGCCAGCAGCTTCAGGGGGGATCAGCCCCAGCATTTT.